These T cell receptor beta chains were read from a single sample in a study of STAT3 mutations in large granular lymphocyte leukemia. TCRdb's copy holds only in-frame clones and misses some; the assay was immunoSEQ multiplex PCR. Of fewer than 15,000 clones in the sample, approximately 85% were seen once. The sample comprised PBMCs. These receptors originate from a human donor with T large granular lymphocyte leukemia. Some clones in this sample may be carry-over from other donors' samples. CDR3s include the opening cysteine and the closing phenylalanine or tryptophan. Each record gives: V gene, CDR3 protein.

>TRBV5-6
CASSLVGGMNTEAFF
>TRBV4-3
CASSLMKGTFYEQYF
>TRBV18
CASSPRQGVNTEAFF
>TRBV5-1
CASCRGGTDTQYF
>TRBV5-4
CASSPRTQETQYF
>TRBV2
CASSQDTLYEQYF
>TRBV10-3
CAISPTAGNPNEKLFF
>TRBV20-1
CSARRNTEAFF
>TRBV5-6
CASSLGQGLIGELFF
>TRBV4-3
CASSQRLAGVDEQYF
>TRBV10-1
CASSESRGGETQYF
>TRBV5-4
CASSLARTGGNYGYTF
>TRBV6-1
CAGRGQIGNTIYF
>TRBV6-6
CASSYGRGSSYNEQFF
>TRBV10-1
CASSDRGRTPYNEQFF
>TRBV7-2
CASRGGAEAFF
>TRBV7-9
CASSRPGSRGGGEQFF
>TRBV27
CASSSEGGYNSPLHF
>TRBV5-1
CASSIGTGDGNTIYF
>TRBV7-9
CASSLWDRGGYTF
>TRBV6-5
CASSPLSWEPYEQYF
>TRBV6-6
CASSTGRVGYTF
>TRBV5-4
CATPGRGSGGYTF
>TRBV29-1
CSALRVWRGNEQFF
>TRBV7-8
CASSSLPGDRGVYNEQFF
>TRBV18
CASSPRGRSTDTQYF
>TRBV20-1
CSRTGPTQQYF
>TRBV18
CASSPPSGANTGELFF
>TRBV30
CAWSKGQPQHF
>TRBV18
CASSPSSSGTQGVHEQFF
>TRBV9
CASSAQGGAQHF
>TRBV4-2
CASSQASTSGQETQYF
>TRBV4-3
CASSQDKANYGYTF
>TRBV28
CASSLSGLLGKNIQYF
>TRBV11-3
CASSLRIAGGSGELFF
>TRBV4-3
CASSQGLADLYNEQFF
>TRBV18
CASSPDGNTIYF
>TRBV19
CASRKRENTGELFF
>TRBV6-5
CASSSFRDVRRAEAFF
>TRBV2
CASSDQLQGAVETQYF
>TRBV5-1
CASSLEYANTEAFF
>TRBV13
CASRGQGDYGYTF
>TRBV30
CAWSPTGFRGYTF
>TRBV4-2
CASSQDAYGYTF
>TRBV7-6
CASSLSVQGTNTEAFF
>TRBV30
CAWNGFLGTEAFF
>TRBV7-2
CASSSGTSGGRDTQYF
>TRBV5-5
CASSPRTGGELFF
>TRBV7-9
CASSRLGMETQYF
>TRBV19
CASNRVGTGELFF
>TRBV5-1
CASSGGQGDTEAFF
>TRBV5-4
CASSPRDTEAFF
>TRBV9
CASSVGQGPPHEQYF
>TRBV28
CASNGRANTGELFF